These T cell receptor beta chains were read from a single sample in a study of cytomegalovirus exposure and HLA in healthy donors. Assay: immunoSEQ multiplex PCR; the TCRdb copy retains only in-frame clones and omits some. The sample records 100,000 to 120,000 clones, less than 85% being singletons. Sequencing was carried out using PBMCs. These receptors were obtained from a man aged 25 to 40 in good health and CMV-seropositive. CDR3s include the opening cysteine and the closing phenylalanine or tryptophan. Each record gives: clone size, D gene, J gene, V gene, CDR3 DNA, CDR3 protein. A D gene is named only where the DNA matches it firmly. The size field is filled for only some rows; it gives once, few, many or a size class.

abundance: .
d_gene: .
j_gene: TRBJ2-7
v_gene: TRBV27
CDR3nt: TGTGCCAGCACTTCTCGAGGGGGGGGGTATGTCTACGAGCAGTACTTC
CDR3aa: CASTSRGGGYVYEQYF

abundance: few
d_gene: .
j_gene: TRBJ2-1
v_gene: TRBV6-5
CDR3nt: TGTGCCAGCAGTTACCGAGAACCCGCGAAAGATGAGCAGTTCTTC
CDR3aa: CASSYREPAKDEQFF

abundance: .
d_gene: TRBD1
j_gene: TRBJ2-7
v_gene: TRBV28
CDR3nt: TGTGCCAGCAGTGAACCGGGACAGGGAGTTTACGAGCAGTACTTC
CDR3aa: CASSEPGQGVYEQYF

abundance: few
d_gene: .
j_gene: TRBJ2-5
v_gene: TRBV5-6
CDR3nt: TGTGCCAGCAGCTTGGCCAGTCACCAAGAGACCCAGTACTTC
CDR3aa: CASSLASHQETQYF

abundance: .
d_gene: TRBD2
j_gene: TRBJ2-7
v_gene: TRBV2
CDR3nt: TGTGCCAGCAGGGGACTGACTAGCGGATCCTACGAGCAGTACTTC
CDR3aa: CASRGLTSGSYEQYF

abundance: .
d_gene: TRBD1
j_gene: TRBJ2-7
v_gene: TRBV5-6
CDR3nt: TGTGCCAGCAGCTTGTCCGCCGGGACAGAGCCCTACGAGCAGTACTTC
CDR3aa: CASSLSAGTEPYEQYF

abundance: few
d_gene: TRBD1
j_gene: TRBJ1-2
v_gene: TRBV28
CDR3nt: TGTGCCAGCCGTCGGACAGGGGATGGCTACACCTTC
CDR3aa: CASRRTGDGYTF

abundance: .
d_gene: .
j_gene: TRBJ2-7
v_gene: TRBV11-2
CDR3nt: TGTGCCAGCAGCTTAGGGACACACTACGAGCAGTACTTC
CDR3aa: CASSLGTHYEQYF

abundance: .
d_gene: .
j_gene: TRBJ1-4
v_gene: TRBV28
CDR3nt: TGTGCCAGCAGTCCCCGGGTCGCAACTAATGAAAAACTGTTTTTT
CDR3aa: CASSPRVATNEKLFF

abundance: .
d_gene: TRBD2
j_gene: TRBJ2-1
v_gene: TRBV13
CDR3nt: TGTGCCAGCAGCGATACTAGCGGGGCTTACAATGAGCAGTTCTTC
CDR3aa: CASSDTSGAYNEQFF

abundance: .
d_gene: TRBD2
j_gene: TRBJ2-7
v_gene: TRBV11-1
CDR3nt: TGTGCCAGCAGCTATAGCGGGGGCGCCTACGAGCAGTACTTC
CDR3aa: CASSYSGGAYEQYF

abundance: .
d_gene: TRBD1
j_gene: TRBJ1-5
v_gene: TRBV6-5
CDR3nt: TGTGCCAGCAGTCCGACAGGGGCGCTTCAGCCCCAGCATTTT
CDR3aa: CASSPTGALQPQHF

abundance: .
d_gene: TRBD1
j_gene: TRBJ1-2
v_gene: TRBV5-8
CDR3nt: TGTGCCAGCAGCCCGGACAGGGGTTATGGCTACACCTTC
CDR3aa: CASSPDRGYGYTF

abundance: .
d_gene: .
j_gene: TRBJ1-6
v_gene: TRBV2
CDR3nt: TGTGCCAGCAGTCAGGACAATTATTCACCCCTCCACTTT
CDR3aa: CASSQDNYSPLHF

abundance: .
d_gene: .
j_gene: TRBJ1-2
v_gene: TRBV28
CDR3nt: TGTGCCAGTGGGGGGGGGAATGGCTACACCTTC
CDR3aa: CASGGGNGYTF

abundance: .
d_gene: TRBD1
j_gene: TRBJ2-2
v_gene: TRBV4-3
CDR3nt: TGCGCCAGCAGCCAAGAGGGGGGACAGGGAGCCGGGGAGCTGTTTTTT
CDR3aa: CASSQEGGQGAGELFF

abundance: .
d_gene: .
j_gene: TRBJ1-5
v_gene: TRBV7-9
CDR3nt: TGTGCCAGCAGCTTTACCTGGACAGAGAATAGCAATCAGCCCCAGCATTTT
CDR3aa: CASSFTWTENSNQPQHF

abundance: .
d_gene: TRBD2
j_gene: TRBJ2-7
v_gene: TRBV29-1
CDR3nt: TGCAGCGTTGAAGGCCGGGGGGAAACAGGCTACGAGCAGTACTTC
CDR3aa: CSVEGRGETGYEQYF

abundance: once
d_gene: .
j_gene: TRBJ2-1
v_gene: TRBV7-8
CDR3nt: TGTGCCAGCAGCGTCTACGGGCGGGCCAGCTCCTACAATGAGCAGTTCTTC
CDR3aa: CASSVYGRASSYNEQFF

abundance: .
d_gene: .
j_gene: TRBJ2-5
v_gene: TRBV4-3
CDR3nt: TGCGCCAGCAGCCAGGGTCACAGGGAACAAGAGACCCAGTACTTC
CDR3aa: CASSQGHREQETQYF

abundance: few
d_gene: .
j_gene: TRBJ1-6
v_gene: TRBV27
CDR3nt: TGTGCCAGCAGTTTAACCCGCAGGGATAATTCACCCCTCCACTTT
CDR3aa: CASSLTRRDNSPLHF

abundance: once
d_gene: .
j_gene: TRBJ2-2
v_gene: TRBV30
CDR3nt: TGTGCATTTGGACAAATAGGCGGGGAGCTGTTTTTT
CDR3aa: CAFGQIGGELFF

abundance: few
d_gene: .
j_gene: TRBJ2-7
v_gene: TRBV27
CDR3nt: TGTGCCAGCAGTTTAGGGCAGGGCTCCGAGCAGTACTTC
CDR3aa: CASSLGQGSEQYF

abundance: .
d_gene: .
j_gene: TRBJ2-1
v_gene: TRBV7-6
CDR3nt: TGTGCCAGCAGCTTAGCGAAGTTCCTCGGGGGCAATGAGCAGTTCTTC
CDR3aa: CASSLAKFLGGNEQFF

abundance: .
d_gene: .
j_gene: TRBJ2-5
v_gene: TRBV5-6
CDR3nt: TGTGCCAGCAGCCCCGGGGGCCTGGGGGGGCGAGAGACCCAGTACTTC
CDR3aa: CASSPGGLGGRETQYF

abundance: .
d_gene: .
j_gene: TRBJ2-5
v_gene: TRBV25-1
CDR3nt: TGTGCCAGTTCCCAACCGGGGAGTAGAGAGACCCAGTACTTC
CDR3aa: CASSQPGSRETQYF

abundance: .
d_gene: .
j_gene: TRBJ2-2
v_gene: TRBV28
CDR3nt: TGTGCCAGCGGGGTCTCGGGGTGGACCGGGGAGCTGTTTTTT
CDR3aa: CASGVSGWTGELFF

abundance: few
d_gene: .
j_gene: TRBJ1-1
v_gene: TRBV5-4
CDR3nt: TGTGCCAGCAGCCCATCGGGGGGGAACCGGCCTGGGAACACTGAAGCTTTCTTT
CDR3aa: CASSPSGGNRPGNTEAFF

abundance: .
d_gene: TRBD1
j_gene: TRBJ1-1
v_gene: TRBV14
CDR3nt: TGTGCCAGCAGTTCAGGGGGCTACACTGAAGCTTTCTTT
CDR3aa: CASSSGGYTEAFF

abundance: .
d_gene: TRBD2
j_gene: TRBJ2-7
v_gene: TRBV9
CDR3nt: TGTGCCAGCAGCGTAGATATAGCGGGGTCCTACGAGCAGTACTTC
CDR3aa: CASSVDIAGSYEQYF

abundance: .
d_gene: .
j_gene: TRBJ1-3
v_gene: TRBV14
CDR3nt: TGTGCCAGCAGCCTCACAACAGGGTCTGGAAACACCATATATTTT
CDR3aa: CASSLTTGSGNTIYF

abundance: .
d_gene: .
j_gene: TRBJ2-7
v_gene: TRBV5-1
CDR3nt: TGCGCCAGCAGCTTGGAAGGGGGTAGGTACGAGCAGTACTTC
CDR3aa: CASSLEGGRYEQYF

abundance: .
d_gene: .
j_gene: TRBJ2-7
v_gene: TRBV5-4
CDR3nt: TGTGCCAGCAGCTTGGCTCGGGGGTCCTACGAGCAGTACTTC
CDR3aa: CASSLARGSYEQYF

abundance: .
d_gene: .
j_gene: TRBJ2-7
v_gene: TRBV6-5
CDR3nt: TGTGCCAGCAGTTGGGACACCGGATACGAGCAGTACTTC
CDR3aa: CASSWDTGYEQYF

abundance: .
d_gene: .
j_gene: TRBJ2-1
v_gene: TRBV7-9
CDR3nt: TGTGCCAGCAGTCAGACAGCCCCCTACAATGAGCAGTTCTTC
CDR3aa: CASSQTAPYNEQFF

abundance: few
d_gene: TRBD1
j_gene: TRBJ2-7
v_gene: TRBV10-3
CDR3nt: TGTGCCATCAGCGAATTACAGGGGAACGAGCAGTACTTC
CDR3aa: CAISELQGNEQYF

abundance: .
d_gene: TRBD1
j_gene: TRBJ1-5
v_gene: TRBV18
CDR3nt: TGTGCCAGCTCACCGGACAGGGCGTTCGGCAATCAGCCCCAGCATTTT
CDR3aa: CASSPDRAFGNQPQHF

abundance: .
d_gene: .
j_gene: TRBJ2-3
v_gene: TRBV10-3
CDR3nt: TGTGCCATCAGACCCCAGGGCGGGGGCCAGTATTTT
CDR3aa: CAIRPQGGGQYF

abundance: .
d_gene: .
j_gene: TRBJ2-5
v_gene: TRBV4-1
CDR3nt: TGCGCCAGCAGCCAAAAACCTAGCGACCAAGAGACCCAGTACTTC
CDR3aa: CASSQKPSDQETQYF

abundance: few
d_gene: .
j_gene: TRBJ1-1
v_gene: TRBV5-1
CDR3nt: TGCGCCAGCAGCTTCAGGGGCAACACTGAAGCTTTCTTT
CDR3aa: CASSFRGNTEAFF

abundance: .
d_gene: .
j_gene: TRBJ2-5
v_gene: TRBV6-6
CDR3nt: TGTGCCAGCAGTTACTCGAGGGAGGCAGACCAAGAGACCCAGTACTTC
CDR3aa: CASSYSREADQETQYF

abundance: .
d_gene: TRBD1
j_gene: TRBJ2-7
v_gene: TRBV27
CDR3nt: TGTGCCAGCAGTTTCGGGACAGGGGGCTACGAGCAGTACTTC
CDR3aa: CASSFGTGGYEQYF

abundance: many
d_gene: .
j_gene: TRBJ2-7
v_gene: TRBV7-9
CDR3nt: TGTGCCAGCACCGAGGAGGGGGCGATGTACGAGCAGTACTTC
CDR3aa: CASTEEGAMYEQYF

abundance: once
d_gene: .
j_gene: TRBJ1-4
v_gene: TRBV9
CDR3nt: TGTGCCAGCAGTGAGGCAGCGAGCTATGAAAAACTGTTTTTT
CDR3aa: CASSEAASYEKLFF

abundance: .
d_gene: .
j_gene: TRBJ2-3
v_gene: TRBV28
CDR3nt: TGTGCCAGCAGTTTAATCGGTAGCACAGATACGCAGTATTTT
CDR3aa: CASSLIGSTDTQYF

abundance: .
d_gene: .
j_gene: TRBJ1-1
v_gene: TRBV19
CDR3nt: TGTGCCAGTAGGGCTCCCGCCAGCGCGAACACTGAAGCTTTCTTT
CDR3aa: CASRAPASANTEAFF

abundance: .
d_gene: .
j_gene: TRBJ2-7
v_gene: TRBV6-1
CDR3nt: TGTGCCAGCAGTGAAGCGTATTTCCCTGAAACCTACGAGCAGTACTTC
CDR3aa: CASSEAYFPETYEQYF

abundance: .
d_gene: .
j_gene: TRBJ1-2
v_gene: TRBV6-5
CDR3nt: TGTGCCAGCAAGTTCGGAGGGGAGGGCTATGGCTACACCTTC
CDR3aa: CASKFGGEGYGYTF

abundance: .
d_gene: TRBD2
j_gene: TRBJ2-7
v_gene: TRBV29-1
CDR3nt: TGCAGCGTTGAGGGGGGGGAGTCCGGACGCTACGAGCAGTACTTC
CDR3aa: CSVEGGESGRYEQYF